This TCR beta chain originates from a study of cytomegalovirus exposure and HLA in healthy donors. Study-wide points: Reportedly, HLA-A and HLA-B alleles of most subjects were accurately predicted from TCR beta. The study listed under 200 cytomegalovirus-associated TCR beta chains. Rare sequences made up most TCRs, while some public TCRs were found in many donors.

Primers included in the PCR were 60 Vbeta and 13 Jbeta primers. TCRdb's copy holds only in-frame clones and misses some; the assay was immunoSEQ multiplex PCR. Among 150,000 to 200,000 clones listed, roughly 74% were seen once. In its sample, this clone was seen a few times. Its specificity is unknown. Germline V gene sequence: CDR1 MGHRA, CDR2 YSYEKL. There are 18 residues in the CDR3. V was clipped by 3 bases and J by 5 bases, with 25 bases between them. The specimen was PBMCs. The chain uses TRBV4-1 and TRBJ2-5, with D possibly matching TRBD2 (6 bases). The TCR sequence derives from a male donor in good health and CMV-seronegative. The CDR3 DNA sequence: TGCGCCAGCAGCCACGGCGGGACCACCGGGCGAATTCGGGAGACCCAGTACTTC. This codes for CASSHGGTTGRIRETQYF.